The text below deals with one T cell receptor beta chain. The CDR3 sequence is 17 residues long. After removal of 6 bases from V and 5 bases from J, the junction contained 12 bases not matched to a gene. Germline V lookup: CDR1 KGHSH, CDR2 LQKENI. As originally analysed: Estimation of nucleated cell counts relied on the amplification of reference gene primers. Here immunoSEQ multiplex PCR was the method, and the copy in TCRdb shows in-frame clones only, minus some. V, J and clone size are taken as reported in that table, and D and trimming were inferred from the DNA itself. The repertoire holds roughly 85,000 clones, with around 77% as singletons. This sample stems from a study of blood T cell repertoires in COVID-19. Study summary: The United States, Italy and Spain were the sources of the acute and convalescent COVID-19 samples. In each case, the material was cDNA or gDNA derived from T cells, B-cell-depleted T cells, or PBMCs.

This receptor was taken from a human donor in a cohort sampled during active COVID-19. The chain links TRBV18 to TRBJ2-2; 10 bases align to TRBD1. The sequencing sample was made of peripheral blood. CDR3 nucleotides: TGTGCCAGCTCTAAGACTAATCCGGGACAGGGGACCGGGGAGCTGTTTTTT. Its translation is CASSKTNPGQGTGELFF.